The clone carrying this T cell receptor beta chain has a single count. This entry is derived from a study of cytotoxic CD8 clonotypes in ibrutinib-treated CLL. V lost 6 bases, J lost 1 base, and 9 bases stayed unmatched. This CDR3 comprises 17 residues. CDR1 is SQVTM, CDR2 ANQGSEA, per germline. The table came from immunoSEQ multiplex PCR; TCRdb's copy has only in-frame clones and leaves some out. Among some 150,000 clones listed, over 60% were seen once. Sequenced here: PBMCs, sampled after 12 months of ibrutinib treatment. This chain uses TRBV29-1 with TRBJ2-5; 15 bases match TRBD2. This clonotype was sampled from a human donor with chronic lymphocytic leukemia. CDR3 nucleotides: TGCAGCGTACGACCCGGGACTAGCGGGAGGACCCAAGAGACCCAGTACTTC. Translation: CSVRPGTSGRTQETQYF.